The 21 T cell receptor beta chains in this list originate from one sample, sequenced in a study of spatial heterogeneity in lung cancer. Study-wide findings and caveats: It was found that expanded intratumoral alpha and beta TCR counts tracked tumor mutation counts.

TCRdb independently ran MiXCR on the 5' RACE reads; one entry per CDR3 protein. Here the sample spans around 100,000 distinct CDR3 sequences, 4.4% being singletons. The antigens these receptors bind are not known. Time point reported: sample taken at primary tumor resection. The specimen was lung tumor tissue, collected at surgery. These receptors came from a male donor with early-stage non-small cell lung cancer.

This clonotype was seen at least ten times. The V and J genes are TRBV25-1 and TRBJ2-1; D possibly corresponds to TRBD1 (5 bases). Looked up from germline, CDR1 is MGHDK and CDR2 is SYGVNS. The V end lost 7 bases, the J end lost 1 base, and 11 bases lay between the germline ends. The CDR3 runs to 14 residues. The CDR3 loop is CASKGPRSYNEQFF. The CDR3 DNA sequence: TGTGCCAGCAAGGGGCCACGTTCCTACAATGAGCAGTTCTTC.

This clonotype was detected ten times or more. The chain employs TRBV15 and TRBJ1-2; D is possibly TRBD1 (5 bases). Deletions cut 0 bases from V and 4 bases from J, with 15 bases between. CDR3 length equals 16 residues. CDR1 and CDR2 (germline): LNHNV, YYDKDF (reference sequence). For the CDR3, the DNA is TGTGCCACCAGCAGAGATTATGACAGACCTTTCTATGGCTACACCTTC. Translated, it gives CATSRDYDRPFYGYTF.

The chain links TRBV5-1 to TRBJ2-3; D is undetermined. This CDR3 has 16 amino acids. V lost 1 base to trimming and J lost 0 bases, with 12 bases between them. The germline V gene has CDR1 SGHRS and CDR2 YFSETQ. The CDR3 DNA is TGCGCCAGCAGCTTGCGAACTACGATGAGCACAGATACGCAGTATTTT. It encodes CASSLRTTMSTDTQYF.

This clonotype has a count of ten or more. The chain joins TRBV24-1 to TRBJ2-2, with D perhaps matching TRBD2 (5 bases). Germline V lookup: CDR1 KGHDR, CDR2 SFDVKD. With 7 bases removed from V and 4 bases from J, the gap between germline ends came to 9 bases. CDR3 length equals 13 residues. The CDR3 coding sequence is TGTGCCACCAGCCAGGCGGGCACCGGGGAGCTGTTTTTT. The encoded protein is CATSQAGTGELFF.

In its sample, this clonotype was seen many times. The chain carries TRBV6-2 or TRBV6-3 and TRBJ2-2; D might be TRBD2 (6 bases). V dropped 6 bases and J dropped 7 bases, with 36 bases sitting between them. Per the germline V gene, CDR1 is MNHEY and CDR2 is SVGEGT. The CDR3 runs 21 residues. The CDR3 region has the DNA TGTGCCAGCAGACCCCCCCTCACGACTCCGGGACTCCCTCTTATCCACGGGGAGCTGTTTTTT. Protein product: CASRPPLTTPGLPLIHGELFF.

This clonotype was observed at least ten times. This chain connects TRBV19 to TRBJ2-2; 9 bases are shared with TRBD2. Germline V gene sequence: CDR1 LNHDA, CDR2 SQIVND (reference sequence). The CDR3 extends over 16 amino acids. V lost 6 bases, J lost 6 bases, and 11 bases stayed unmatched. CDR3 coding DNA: TGTGCCAGTAGCCGCCTTAGCGGGAGCGTAGCCGGGGAGCTGTTTTTT. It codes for CASSRLSGSVAGELFF.

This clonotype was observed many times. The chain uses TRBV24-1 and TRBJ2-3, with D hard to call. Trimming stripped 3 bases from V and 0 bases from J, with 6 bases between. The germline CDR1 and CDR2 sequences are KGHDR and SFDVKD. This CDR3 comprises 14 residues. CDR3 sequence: CATSDPTSTDTQYF. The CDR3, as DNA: TGTGCCACCAGTGATCCAACTAGCACAGATACGCAGTATTTT.

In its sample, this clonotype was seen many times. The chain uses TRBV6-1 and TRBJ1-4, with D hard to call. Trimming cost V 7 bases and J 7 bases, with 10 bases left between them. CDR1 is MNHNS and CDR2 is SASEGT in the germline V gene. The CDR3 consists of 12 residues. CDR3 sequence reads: CASTSRAEKLFF. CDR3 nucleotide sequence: TGTGCCAGCACTAGTCGGGCTGAAAAACTGTTTTTT.

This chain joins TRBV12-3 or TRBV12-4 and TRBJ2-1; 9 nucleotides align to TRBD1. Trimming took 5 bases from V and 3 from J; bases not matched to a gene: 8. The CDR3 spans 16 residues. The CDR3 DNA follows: TGTGCCAGCAGTCCACCCACAGGGGGCCGCTACAATGAGCAGTTCTTC. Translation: CASSPPTGGRYNEQFF.

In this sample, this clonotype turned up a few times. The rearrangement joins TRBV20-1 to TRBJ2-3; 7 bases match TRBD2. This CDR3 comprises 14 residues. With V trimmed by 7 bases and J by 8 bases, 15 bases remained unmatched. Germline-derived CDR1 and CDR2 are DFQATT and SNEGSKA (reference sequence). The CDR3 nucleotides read TGCAGTGGCGTGGGAAGCGGGGCACCCGGTACGCAGTATTTT. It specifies CSGVGSGAPGTQYF.

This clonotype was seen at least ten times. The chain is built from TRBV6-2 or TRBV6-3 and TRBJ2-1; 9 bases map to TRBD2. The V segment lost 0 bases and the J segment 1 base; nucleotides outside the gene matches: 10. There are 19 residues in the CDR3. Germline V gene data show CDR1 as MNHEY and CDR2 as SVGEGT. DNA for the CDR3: TGTGCCAGCAGTTACTCGCGACTAGCGGAATCTTTTTCCTACAATGAGCAGTTCTTC. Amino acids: CASSYSRLAESFSYNEQFF.

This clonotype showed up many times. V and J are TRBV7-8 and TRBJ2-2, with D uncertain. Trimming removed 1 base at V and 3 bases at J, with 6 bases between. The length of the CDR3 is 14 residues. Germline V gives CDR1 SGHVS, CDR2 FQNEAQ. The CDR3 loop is CASSLGFDTGELFF. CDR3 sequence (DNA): TGTGCCAGCAGCTTAGGATTCGACACCGGGGAGCTGTTTTTT.

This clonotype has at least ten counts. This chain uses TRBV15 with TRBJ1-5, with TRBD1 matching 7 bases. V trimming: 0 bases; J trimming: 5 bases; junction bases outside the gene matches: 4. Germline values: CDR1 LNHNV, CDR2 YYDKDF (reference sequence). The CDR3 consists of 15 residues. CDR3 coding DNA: TGTGCCACCAGCAGAGAAACAGGGGTGGATCAGCCCCAGCATTTT. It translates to CATSRETGVDQPQHF.

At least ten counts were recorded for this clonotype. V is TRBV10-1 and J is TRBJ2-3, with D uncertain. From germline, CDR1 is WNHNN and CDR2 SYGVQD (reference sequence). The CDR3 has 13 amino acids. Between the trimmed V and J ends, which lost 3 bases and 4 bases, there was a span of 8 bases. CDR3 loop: CASSDSSSDTQYF. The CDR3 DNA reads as TGCGCCAGCAGTGATTCATCCTCAGATACGCAGTATTTT.

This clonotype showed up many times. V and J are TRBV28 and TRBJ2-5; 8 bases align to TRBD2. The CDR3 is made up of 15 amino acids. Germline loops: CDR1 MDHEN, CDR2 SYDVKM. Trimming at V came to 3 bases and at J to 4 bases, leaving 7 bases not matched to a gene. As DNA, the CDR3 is TGTGCCAGCAGTTTCGGAGCGGGAGTCGGAGAGACCCAGTACTTC. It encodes CASSFGAGVGETQYF.

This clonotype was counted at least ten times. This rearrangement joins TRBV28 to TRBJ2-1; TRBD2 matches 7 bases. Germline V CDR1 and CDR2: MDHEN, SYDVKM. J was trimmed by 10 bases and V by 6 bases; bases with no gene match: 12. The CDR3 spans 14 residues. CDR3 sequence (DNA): TGTGCCAGCAGCCCGGGACTACCACCCGTCGAGCAGTTCTTC. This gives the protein CASSPGLPPVEQFF.

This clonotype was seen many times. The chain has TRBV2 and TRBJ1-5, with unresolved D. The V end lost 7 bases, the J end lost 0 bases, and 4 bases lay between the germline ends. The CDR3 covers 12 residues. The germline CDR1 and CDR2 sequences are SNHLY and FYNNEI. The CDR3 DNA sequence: TGTGCCAGCAAGAATAGCAATCAGCCCCAGCATTTT. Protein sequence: CASKNSNQPQHF.

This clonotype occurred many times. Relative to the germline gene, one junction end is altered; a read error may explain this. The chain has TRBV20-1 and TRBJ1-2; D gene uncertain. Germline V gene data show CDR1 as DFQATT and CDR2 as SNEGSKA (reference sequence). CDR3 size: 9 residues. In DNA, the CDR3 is TGCAGTGCTAGCATCTTGGGGTCCTTC. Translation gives CSASILGSF.

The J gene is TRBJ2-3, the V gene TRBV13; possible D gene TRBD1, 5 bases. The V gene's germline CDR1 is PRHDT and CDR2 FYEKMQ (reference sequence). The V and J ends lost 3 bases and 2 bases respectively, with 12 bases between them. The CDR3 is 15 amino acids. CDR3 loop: CASSFRVAPTDTQYF. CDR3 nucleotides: TGTGCCAGCAGCTTCAGGGTAGCTCCCACAGATACGCAGTATTTT.

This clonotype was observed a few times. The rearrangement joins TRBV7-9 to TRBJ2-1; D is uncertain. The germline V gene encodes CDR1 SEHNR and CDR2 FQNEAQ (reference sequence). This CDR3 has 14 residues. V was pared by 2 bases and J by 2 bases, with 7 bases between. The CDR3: CASSLKGTYNEQFF. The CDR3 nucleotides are TGTGCCAGCAGCTTAAAGGGTACCTACAATGAGCAGTTCTTC.

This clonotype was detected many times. The CDR3 region has the DNA TGCGCCAGCAGCTTGGCCAAGACAGGTGCAACTGAAGCTTTCTTT. Amino acid sequence: CASSLAKTGATEAFF. The chain combines TRBV5-1 with TRBJ1-1; weak D call: TRBD1 (6 bases). This CDR3 has 15 residues. The V gene lost 0 bases and the J gene lost 5 bases, with 14 bases spanning the gap. The V gene's germline CDR1 is SGHRS and CDR2 YFSETQ.